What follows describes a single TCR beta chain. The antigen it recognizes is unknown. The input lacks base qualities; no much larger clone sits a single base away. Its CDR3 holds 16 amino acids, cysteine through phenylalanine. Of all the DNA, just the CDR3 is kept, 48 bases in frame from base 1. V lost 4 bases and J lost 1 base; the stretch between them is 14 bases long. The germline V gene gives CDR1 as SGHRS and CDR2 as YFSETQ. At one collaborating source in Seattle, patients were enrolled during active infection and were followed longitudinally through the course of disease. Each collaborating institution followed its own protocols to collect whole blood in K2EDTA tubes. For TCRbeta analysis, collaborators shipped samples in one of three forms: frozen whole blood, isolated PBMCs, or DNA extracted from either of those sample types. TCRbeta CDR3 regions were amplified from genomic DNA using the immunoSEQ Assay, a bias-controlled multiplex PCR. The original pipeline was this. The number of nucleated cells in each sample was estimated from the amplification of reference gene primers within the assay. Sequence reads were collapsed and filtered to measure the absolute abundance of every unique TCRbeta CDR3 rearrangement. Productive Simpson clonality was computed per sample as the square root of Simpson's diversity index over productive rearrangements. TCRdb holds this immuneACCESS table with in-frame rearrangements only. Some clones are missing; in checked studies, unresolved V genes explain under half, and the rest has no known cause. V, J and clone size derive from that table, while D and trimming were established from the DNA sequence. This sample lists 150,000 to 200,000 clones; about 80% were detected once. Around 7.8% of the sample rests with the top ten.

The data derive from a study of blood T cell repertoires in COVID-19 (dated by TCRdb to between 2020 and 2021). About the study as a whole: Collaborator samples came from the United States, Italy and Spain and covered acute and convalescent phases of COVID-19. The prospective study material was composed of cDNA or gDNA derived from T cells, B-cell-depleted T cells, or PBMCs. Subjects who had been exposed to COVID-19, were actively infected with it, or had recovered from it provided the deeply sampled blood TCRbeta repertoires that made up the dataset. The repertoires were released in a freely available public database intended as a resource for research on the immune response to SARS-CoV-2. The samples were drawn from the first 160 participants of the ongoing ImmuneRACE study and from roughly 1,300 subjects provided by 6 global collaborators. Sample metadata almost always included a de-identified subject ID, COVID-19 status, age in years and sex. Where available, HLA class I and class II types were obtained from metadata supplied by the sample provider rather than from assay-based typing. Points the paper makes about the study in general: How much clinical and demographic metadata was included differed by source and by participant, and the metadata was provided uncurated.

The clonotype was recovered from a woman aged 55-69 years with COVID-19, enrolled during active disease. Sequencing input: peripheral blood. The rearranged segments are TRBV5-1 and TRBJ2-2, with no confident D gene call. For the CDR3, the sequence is CASSLSIPQNTGELFF. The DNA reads TGCGCCAGCAGCCTATCAATTCCCCAGAACACCGGGGAGCTGTTTTTT.